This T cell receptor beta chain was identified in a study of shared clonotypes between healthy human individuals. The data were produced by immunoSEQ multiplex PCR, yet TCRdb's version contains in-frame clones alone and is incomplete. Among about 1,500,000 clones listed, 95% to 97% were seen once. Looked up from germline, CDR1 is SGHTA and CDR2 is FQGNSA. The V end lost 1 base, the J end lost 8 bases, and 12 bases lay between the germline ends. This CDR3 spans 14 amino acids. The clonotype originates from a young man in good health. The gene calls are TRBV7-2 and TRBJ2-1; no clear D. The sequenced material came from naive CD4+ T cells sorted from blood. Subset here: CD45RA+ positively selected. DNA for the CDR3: TGTGCCAGCAGCTTAGTATACTTCCAGGATGAGCAGTTCTTC. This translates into CASSLVYFQDEQFF.